This T cell receptor (beta chain) was identified during a study of blood T cell repertoires in COVID-19. Original processing methods: Amplification from reference gene primers served as the basis for estimated nucleated cell counts. The assay was immunoSEQ multiplex PCR, and TCRdb's table has in-frame clones only and misses some. The D gene and trimming were derived from the DNA, and the V and J assignments and clone size from that table. The repertoire holds about 250,000 clones, with around 82% as singletons. Per the germline V gene, CDR1 is SGHTA and CDR2 is FQGTGA. The V end lost 3 bases, the J end lost 2 bases, and 8 bases lay between the germline ends. The CDR3 is made up of 14 amino acids.

Material: peripheral blood. The receptor was isolated from a man of 80 years or more with acute or convalescent COVID-19. V usage is TRBV7-3 and J usage is TRBJ2-4, with a tentative D call TRBD2 (6 bases). The CDR3: CASSFGGSKNIQYF. The CDR3 DNA reads as TGTGCCAGCAGCTTTGGGGGGTCCAAAAACATTCAGTACTTC.